This is a list of T cell receptor beta chains from one sample in a study of Tregs in tolerant kidney transplant recipients. The repertoire was sequenced with immunoSEQ multiplex PCR; TCRdb's copy has only in-frame clones and lacks some. The table has roughly 45,000 clones, 91% seen once; the top ten hold 0.6% to 0.7%. The specimen sequenced was Tregs from blood. The receptors shown here come from a human donor in good health. Both conserved end residues are part of each CDR3. The order of the fields is clone size, D gene, J gene, V gene, CDR3 DNA, CDR3 protein. The D gene is left open where the match is weak. Some rows mark clone size as missing; the rest say once, few, many or name a class of expanded clone.

NA NA TRBJ2-1 TRBV5-1 TGCGCCAGCACAACTAGGGTTGGGAGCTCCTACAATGAGCAGTTCTTC CASTTRVGSSYNEQFF
NA NA TRBJ2-7 TRBV29-1 TGCAGCGTCGCTGCCAGCGCGATCTCCTACGAGCAGTACTTC CSVAASAISYEQYF
NA NA TRBJ2-7 TRBV5-4 TGTGCCAGCAGCTCAGGTCGGGGCCTCCGTGACTACGAGCAATACTTC CASSSGRGLRDYEQYF
NA NA TRBJ2-2 TRBV6-4 TGTGCCAGCAGTCGCGAGAGCACCGGGGAGCTGTTTTTT CASSRESTGELFF
NA NA TRBJ1-1 TRBV5-1 TGCGCCAGCAGCCCCCGGGTCGACACTGAAGCTTTCTTT CASSPRVDTEAFF
NA TRBD1 TRBJ2-7 TRBV27 TGTGCCAGCAGTCTGAGCACTTACAGGGGGCGAGGATCCTACGAGCAGTACTTC CASSLSTYRGRGSYEQYF
once TRBD1 TRBJ1-1 TRBV18 TGTGCCAGCTCACCCCGGACAGGGCTCCTGGGCACTGAAGCTTTCTTT CASSPRTGLLGTEAFF
NA NA TRBJ2-6 TRBV30 TGTGCCTGGAGCTTTGAGGGGGCCAACGTCCTGACTTTC CAWSFEGANVLTF
NA TRBD2 TRBJ2-7 TRBV4-1 TGCGCCAGCAGCCAATCAGCTAGCGGGGCCTACGAGCAGTACTTC CASSQSASGAYEQYF
NA NA TRBJ1-2 TRBV5-6 TGTGCCAGCAGCTTGGGGACTACCTATGGCTACACCTTC CASSLGTTYGYTF
NA NA TRBJ2-5 TRBV9 TGTGCCAGCAGCCCCCGGAGCAGTTATCAAGAGACCCAGTACTTC CASSPRSSYQETQYF
NA NA TRBJ1-1 TRBV9 TGTGCCAGCAGCGTAGGCCTGGGGACGATGAACACTGAAGCTTTCTTT CASSVGLGTMNTEAFF
NA NA TRBJ1-1 TRBV4-2 TGTGCCAGCAGCCATCTCGGACGGCTGAACACTGAAGCTTTCTTT CASSHLGRLNTEAFF
NA NA TRBJ1-2 TRBV30 TGTGCCTGGAGTTTGGGGGGGAGCCCCTATGGCTACACCTTC CAWSLGGSPYGYTF
NA NA TRBJ1-4 TRBV5-4 TGTGCCAGCAGCCTGGGGGGGGGAAGTGAAAAACTGTTTTTT CASSLGGGSEKLFF
NA TRBD2 TRBJ2-3 TRBV19 TGTGCCAGTAGTATTCATAGCGGGGGAGTTTCAGATACGCAGTATTTT CASSIHSGGVSDTQYF
NA NA TRBJ1-6 TRBV7-9 TGTGCCAGCAGCTTAGACAGGGTACAAAGGAATTCACCCCTCCACTTT CASSLDRVQRNSPLHF
NA NA TRBJ1-1 TRBV27 TGTGCCAGCAGTTTAGGGCCAGGAAAGATGAACACTGAAGCTTTCTTT CASSLGPGKMNTEAFF
few NA TRBJ2-2 TRBV19 TGTGCCAGTAGTGGCCCATATGGGGACGGAAACACCGGGGAGCTGTTTTTT CASSGPYGDGNTGELFF
NA NA TRBJ2-7 TRBV25-1 TGTGCCAGCAGTTCGGCGACCGAGCAGTACTTC CASSSATEQYF
NA NA TRBJ2-2 TRBV5-1 TGCGCCAGCAGCCCCGACAGTTATAACACCGGGGAGCTGTTTTTT CASSPDSYNTGELFF
NA TRBD1 TRBJ2-2 TRBV5-1 TGCGCCAGCAGCGGCCGGGACAGGGAACGGGCTAACACCGGGGAGCTGTTTTTT CASSGRDRERANTGELFF
NA NA TRBJ2-1 TRBV5-1 TGCGCCAGCGCTAGGATGACCGAGCAGTTCTTC CASARMTEQFF
NA NA TRBJ1-2 TRBV9 TGTGCCAGCAGCGCCTCGTCACGGGGCGCAAACTATGGCTACACCTTC CASSASSRGANYGYTF
NA TRBD2 TRBJ2-7 TRBV4-2 TGTGCCAGCAGCCAACTGACTAGCGGGGTCTCCTACGAGCAGTACTTC CASSQLTSGVSYEQYF
NA NA TRBJ2-7 TRBV15 TGTGCCACCAGCAGAGCTCGAGTGGGTATTGAGGGCCTCTCCTACGAGCAGTACTTC CATSRARVGIEGLSYEQYF
NA NA TRBJ2-1 TRBV11-1 TGTGCCAGCAGCCCAAGCTCCTACAATGAGCAGTTCTTC CASSPSSYNEQFF
NA NA TRBJ1-1 TRBV6-5 TGTGCCAGCAGTTACCGTCGAACCAACACTGAAGCTTTCTTT CASSYRRTNTEAFF
NA NA TRBJ2-1 TRBV5-1 TGCGCCAGCAGCTTAGGGCACTACAATGAGCAGTTCTTC CASSLGHYNEQFF
NA TRBD1 TRBJ2-2 TRBV10-1 TGCGCCAGCCTTGTAGCCGACAGGGCTGACACCGGGGAGCTGTTTTTT CASLVADRADTGELFF
NA NA TRBJ2-3 TRBV29-1 TGCAGCATCCGATTAACATCTAGCACAGATACGCAGTATTTT CSIRLTSSTDTQYF
NA TRBD1 TRBJ1-3 TRBV4-1 TGCGCCAGCAGCCAAGGTGTTCTGTTGACAGGGCCTGGAAACACCATATATTTT CASSQGVLLTGPGNTIYF
NA NA TRBJ2-2 TRBV19 TGTGCCAGTAGTATCGGGACAAGGAACACCGGGGAGCTGTTTTTT CASSIGTRNTGELFF
NA NA TRBJ1-4 TRBV7-3 TGTGCCAGCAGCTTAAACCAGATCGTACTGAATGAAAAACTGTTTTTT CASSLNQIVLNEKLFF
NA NA TRBJ2-1 TRBV25-1 TGTGCCAGCAGTGTTCTCCGGGACTCCAAATACAATGAGCAGTTCTTC CASSVLRDSKYNEQFF
NA NA TRBJ2-7 TRBV28 TGTGCCAGCAGCCGGGAGCTGGCCTACGAGCAGTACTTC CASSRELAYEQYF
NA NA TRBJ1-2 TRBV6-1 TGTGCCAGCAGGGGCGTGGAAGGCTACACCTTC CASRGVEGYTF
NA NA TRBJ1-2 TRBV5-1 TGCGCCAGCAGCTTGGGGCAGGGGAACTATGGCTACACCTTC CASSLGQGNYGYTF
NA TRBD2 TRBJ2-1 TRBV5-1 TGCGCCAGCAGCCCCCTACCTAGCGGGGCCTCCTACAATGAGCAGTTCTTC CASSPLPSGASYNEQFF
NA TRBD2 TRBJ2-3 TRBV5-1 TGCGCCAGCTACCGGGGGGAAACAGATACGCAGTATTTT CASYRGETDTQYF
NA NA TRBJ2-7 TRBV5-1 TGCGCCAGCATCTCCCCTTCCTACGAGCAGTACTTC CASISPSYEQYF
once NA TRBJ2-1 TRBV27 TGTGCCAGCAGTTTATTTAGGGGTGGCAATGAGCAGTTCTTC CASSLFRGGNEQFF
NA NA TRBJ1-6 TRBV5-1 TGCGCCAGCAGGACAGGTTCTGGGAAAAATTCACCCCTCCACTTT CASRTGSGKNSPLHF
NA TRBD1 TRBJ1-5 TRBV6-6 TGTGCCAGCAGCCCTCCGGGACAGGGAATTCAGCCCCAGCATTTT CASSPPGQGIQPQHF
NA NA TRBJ1-1 TRBV7-3 TGTGCCAGCAGCTTAGGGGGTTTTATGAACACTGAAGCTTTCTTT CASSLGGFMNTEAFF
NA TRBD2 TRBJ2-7 TRBV5-1 TGCGCCAGCAGCTTGGGGACTAGCGGGGGGACCTTCGAGCAGTACTTC CASSLGTSGGTFEQYF
once NA TRBJ2-1 TRBV6-5 TGTGCCACCTACCCCCGAACAGGCCACAATGAGCAGTTCTTC CATYPRTGHNEQFF